Here is one TCR beta chain with its context. This specimen belongs to a study of blood T cell repertoires in COVID-19. The ends were cut back, 1 base at V and 8 bases at J, with 5 bases in the middle. The CDR3 sequence is 11 residues long. Original analysis: Scientists estimated how many nucleated cells there were by amplifying reference gene primers. Data came from immunoSEQ multiplex PCR; TCRdb stores just in-frame clones and leaves some out. D and trimming come from the DNA, and the V and J calls and clone size come from that table. The sample includes 90,000 to 120,000 clones, about four fifths of them seen just once.

The chain combines TRBV12-3 or TRBV12-4 with TRBJ1-1, with D unclear. This receptor was identified in a woman between 65 and 79 years old with acute or convalescent COVID-19. Sample: peripheral blood. The CDR3 region is CASSLGQEAFF. The CDR3 nucleotides read TGTGCCAGCAGTTTAGGGCAGGAAGCTTTCTTT.